This T cell receptor beta chain was identified in a study of T cells in Graves' hyperthyroidism and ophthalmopathy. With a duration under 2 months, the hyperthyroidism was newly diagnosed in patients aged 18 to 65. Uncontrolled infection, other autoimmune disease, pregnancy or lactation led to exclusion. Findings and caveats of the study: Ophthalmopathy, as predicted by the model, came a median about seven months after the prediction.

The length of the CDR3 is 13 residues. The germline V gene has CDR1 SGHRS and CDR2 YFSETQ. This clonotype was seen at least ten times. Its antigen is still unknown. Mismatch with germline at one junction end may stem from a read error. RNA transcripts provided the source from which TCR beta CDR3 regions were amplified. An initial round of RT-PCR targeting the TCR CDR3 relied on the HTBI primer set. TCRdb itself ran the multiplex PCR reads through MiXCR, one entry per CDR3 protein. The sample includes 700,000 or so distinct CDR3 sequences, about 15% of them seen just once. This sequence originates from a man aged 18 to 35 with Graves' hyperthyroidism. Material for sequencing was blood. The gene calls are TRBV5-1 and TRBJ2-5, with a tentative D call TRBD2 (7 bases). The CDR3 protein is CASSLGGEETQYF. The DNA for the CDR3 is TGTGCCAGCAGTTTAGGGGGGGAAGAGACCCAGTACTTC.